What follows are 31 T cell receptor beta chains derived from one specimen sequenced in a study of shared clonotypes between healthy human individuals. Sequencing used immunoSEQ multiplex PCR; TCRdb keeps in-frame clones, though not all of them. The sample shows hundreds of thousands of clones, under 80% of them seen only once. What was sequenced was memory CD4+ T cells sorted from blood. Subset: CD45RA-negative fraction. These receptors all stem from a woman aged 25 to 39 in good health.

The J gene is TRBJ2-7, the V gene TRBV7-2, with 7 bases lining up with TRBD2. Germline V lookup: CDR1 SGHTA, CDR2 FQGNSA. The trim removed 5 bases at V and 3 bases at J, leaving 7 bases unmatched. The CDR3 contains 14 residues. The CDR3 nucleotides read TGTGCCAGCAGCCTCCCAGCGGGAAACTACGAGCAGTACTTC. This gives the protein CASSLPAGNYEQYF.

The chain joins TRBV4-2 to TRBJ2-4; D is uncertain. This CDR3 comprises 18 residues. Looked up from germline, CDR1 is LGHNA and CDR2 is YNFKEQ. Between the trimmed V and J ends, which lost 1 base and 7 bases, there was a span of 23 bases. The CDR3 nucleotides read TGTGCCAGCAGCCAAGGGCCACTTCGGTCGTTATCAGCGAACATTCAGTACTTC. Protein product: CASSQGPLRSLSANIQYF.

The CDR3 reads CASSKDPGKFEQYF. Written as DNA, the CDR3 is TGTGCCAGCAGCAAAGACCCGGGGAAGTTTGAGCAGTACTTC. V gene TRBV21-1 combines with J gene TRBJ2-7; TRBD2, the table's D call, was not compared with the DNA. TRBV21-1 is a listed pseudogene. The CDR3 runs 14 residues.

This clone was seen ten or more times. This rearrangement joins TRBV14 to TRBJ2-1; D is possibly TRBD1 or TRBD2 (6 bases each). The V and J ends lost 2 bases and 4 bases respectively, with 12 bases between them. CDR3 length: 15 amino acids. Germline CDR1 reads SGHDN; CDR2 reads FVKESK. This chain's CDR3 is CASSQPGAIYNEQFF. The CDR3 coding sequence is TGTGCCAGCAGCCAACCGGGGGCGATTTACAATGAGCAGTTCTTC.

As to this clone: Since a far larger clone is one base different, this is likely a read error. V usage is TRBV28 and J usage is TRBJ2-7, with D tentatively TRBD2 (6 bases). From germline, CDR1 is MDHEN and CDR2 SYDVKM. V gave up 8 bases and J gave up 4 bases, with 12 bases separating them. The CDR3 spans 12 residues. The CDR3 nucleotides are TGTGCCAGCCAAACGGGGGTATACGAGCAGTACTTC. Translating it yields CASQTGVYEQYF.

The chain couples TRBV7-6 to TRBJ1-2; D uncertain. The CDR3 covers 13 residues. Germline V CDR1 and CDR2: SGHVS, FNYEAQ. Trimming pared 5 bases from V and 4 bases from J, leaving 11 bases between. The CDR3 DNA reads as TGTGCCAGCAGCCAGGACGTGAGCTATGGCTACACCTTC. Its translation: CASSQDVSYGYTF. The full variable domain, in which reference TRBV7-6 and TRBJ1-2 provide the parts outside the CDR3, is GAGVSQSPRYKVTKRGQDVALRCDPISGHVSLYWYRQALGQGPEFLTYFNYEAQQDKSGLPNDRFSAERPEGSISTLTIQRTEQRDSAMYRCASSQDVSYGYTFGSGTRLTVV.

In this sample, this clone turned up once. This chain links TRBV25-1 with TRBJ2-1; D gene unclear. CDR3 size: 13 residues. Germline V lookup: CDR1 MGHDK, CDR2 SYGVNS. The V end was cut by 4 bases, the J end by 7 bases, with 11 bases between. For the CDR3, the DNA is TGTGCCAGCAGTGGACCTACGGAAAATGAGCAGTTCTTC. This gives the protein CASSGPTENEQFF.

The J gene is TRBJ2-2, the V gene TRBV5-1, with TRBD2 identical over 12 bases. The CDR3 extends over 15 amino acids. V shed 5 bases, J shed 4 bases, and the junction held 3 bases outside the gene matches. In germline, CDR1 is SGHRS, CDR2 YFSETQ. CDR3 amino acids: CASSGGLAGTGELFF. DNA for the CDR3: TGCGCCAGCAGTGGGGGACTAGCGGGCACCGGGGAGCTGTTTTTT.

The chain links TRBV5-1 to TRBJ2-7; the D call may be TRBD1 or TRBD2 (5 bases each). This CDR3 has 14 residues. Germline V CDR1 and CDR2: SGHRS, YFSETQ. Trimming left V 6 bases short and J 2 bases short, with 15 bases between. CDR3 region: CASTSGAETYEQYF. DNA for the CDR3: TGCGCCAGCACCTCCGGGGCAGAGACCTACGAGCAGTACTTC.

This chain joins TRBV7-9 and TRBJ2-5, with D unclear. CDR1 and CDR2 (germline): SEHNR, FQNEAQ (reference sequence). The ends were cut back, 2 bases at V and 5 bases at J, with 9 bases in the middle. CDR3 length: 13 amino acids. The CDR3: CASSLRDRETQYF. The CDR3 nucleotides read TGTGCCAGCAGCTTAAGGGATCGGGAGACCCAGTACTTC.

Regarding this clone: Other DNA sequences in the same sample also yield this CDR3. The chain employs TRBV19 and TRBJ1-4; tentative D call: TRBD1 (5 bases). CDR3 length: 15 amino acids. Deletions cut 3 bases from V and 0 bases from J, with 8 bases between. The germline CDR1 and CDR2 sequences are LNHDA and SQIVND (reference sequence). In nucleotides, the CDR3 is TGTGCCAGTAGTATTGGGGGAGCAACTAATGAAAAACTGTTTTTT. Amino acid sequence: CASSIGGATNEKLFF.

The chain combines TRBV27 with TRBJ2-2, with D perhaps matching TRBD1 or TRBD2 (5 bases each). The V and J ends lost 6 bases and 6 bases respectively, with 17 bases between them. Germline V gives CDR1 MNHEY, CDR2 SMNVEV (reference sequence). The CDR3 totals 15 residues. The CDR3 sequence: CASSPGLVGAGELFF. The CDR3 nucleotides read TGTGCCAGCAGCCCCGGACTTGTGGGGGCCGGGGAGCTGTTTTTT.

To note about this clone: A read error may be the cause here, since a much bigger clone is one base away. Distinct nucleotide sequences in the sample also encode this CDR3. The rearrangement uses TRBV27 and TRBJ1-3; D ambiguous. With 2 bases removed from V and 1 base from J, the gap between germline ends came to 3 bases. The CDR3 sequence is 13 residues long. Germline V gene data show CDR1 as MNHEY and CDR2 as SMNVEV (reference sequence). CDR3 amino acids: CASSLNSGNTIYF. The CDR3 DNA reads TGTGCCAGCAGTTTAAATTCTGGAAACACCATATATTTT.

This rearrangement joins TRBV29-1 to TRBJ2-5; D is perhaps TRBD1 or TRBD2 (5 bases each). Germline-derived CDR1 and CDR2 are SQVTM and ANQGSEA. The CDR3 contains 13 residues. V was cut by 6 bases and J by 5 bases, with 16 bases left in between. CDR3 DNA sequence: TGCAGCGTCCCGGGACCCCCGCGGGAGACCCAGTACTTC. Its translation: CSVPGPPRETQYF.

The rearrangement joins TRBV10-3 to TRBJ2-1; TRBD2 agrees at 14 bases. This CDR3 region has 15 residues. J gave up 7 bases and V 6 bases, and 5 bases lay outside the gene matches. Germline lookup yields CDR1 ENHRY and CDR2 SYGVKD. DNA for the CDR3: TGTGCCATCAGAGGGACTAGCGGGAGAGCAAATGAGCAGTTCTTC. Translated: CAIRGTSGRANEQFF.

This sequence joins TRBV7-6 and TRBJ2-4, with 10 bases that match TRBD1. Germline-derived CDR1 and CDR2 are SGHVS and FNYEAQ. Germline trimming cut 1 base from V and 4 bases from J; bases unmatched to any gene: 1. The CDR3 is made up of 15 amino acids. CDR3: CASSLEGQGKNIQYF. CDR3 DNA: TGTGCCAGCAGCTTAGAGGGACAGGGGAAAAACATTCAGTACTTC.

This chain links TRBV28 with TRBJ2-2; D remains ambiguous. V dropped 6 bases and J dropped 3 bases, with 8 bases sitting between them. This CDR3 spans 13 amino acids. The germline V gene encodes CDR1 MDHEN and CDR2 SYDVKM. This CDR3 is CASRYYYTGELFF. CDR3 sequence (DNA): TGTGCCAGCAGATACTACTACACCGGGGAGCTGTTTTTT.

V and J are TRBV5-1 and TRBJ2-3, with D possibly being TRBD1 (6 bases). Germline CDR1 is SGHRS and CDR2 is YFSETQ. The V and J ends lost 5 bases and 4 bases respectively, with 8 bases between them. The CDR3 is made up of 12 amino acids. The CDR3 reads CASRNRADTQYF. Written as DNA, the CDR3 is TGCGCCAGCAGAAACAGGGCAGATACGCAGTATTTT.

This rearrangement joins TRBV30 to TRBJ1-1; D possibly corresponds to TRBD1 (6 bases). The germline CDR1 and CDR2 sequences are GTSNPN and SVGIG (reference sequence). V dropped 4 bases and J dropped 4 bases, with 16 bases sitting between them. The CDR3 has 14 amino acids. DNA of the CDR3: TGTGCCTGGAATAGAGGGGGGTACGGCACTGAAGCTTTCTTT. This gives the protein CAWNRGGYGTEAFF.

About this clone: This could be a read error, since a much larger clone is one nucleotide away. This chain joins TRBV5-1 and TRBJ2-1, with 7 bases aligning to TRBD1. V shed 2 bases and J 6 bases; nucleotides not matched to a gene: 17. Germline V lookup: CDR1 SGHRS, CDR2 YFSETQ. The CDR3 has 18 amino acids. The CDR3, as DNA: TGCGCCAGCAGCTTCTCCGGGATAGGGGGCGAAAGGGTCAATGAGCAGTTCTTC. Amino acids: CASSFSGIGGERVNEQFF.

On this clone: This specimen includes other DNA sequences encoding the same CDR3. As DNA, the CDR3 is TGTGCCAGCAGTCCACTTGACAACTACGAGCAGTACTTC. Its translation: CASSPLDNYEQYF. V is TRBV27 and J is TRBJ2-7, with D unresolved. Deletions cut 5 bases from V and 3 bases from J, with 11 bases between. The germline V gene has CDR1 MNHEY and CDR2 SMNVEV (reference sequence). The length of the CDR3 is 13 residues.

This clone came up a few times. Given a much more abundant clone one base away, this may be a read error. Distinct nucleotide sequences in the sample also encode this CDR3. The J gene is TRBJ1-4, the V gene TRBV27, with 9 bases fitting TRBD1. J lost 4 bases, V lost 6 bases, and 3 bases had no gene match. This CDR3 comprises 14 residues. Looked up from germline, CDR1 is MNHEY and CDR2 is SMNVEV (reference sequence). This CDR3 is CASSRGQGNEKLFF. DNA for the CDR3: TGTGCCAGCAGCCGGGGACAGGGTAATGAAAAACTGTTTTTT.

This clone was detected ten times or more. The genes are TRBV4-1 and TRBJ1-5, with 9 bases matching TRBD1. Germline V gives CDR1 MGHRA, CDR2 YSYEKL. V shed 1 base and J 7 bases; nucleotides not matched to a gene: 5. This CDR3 comprises 15 residues. In DNA form, the CDR3 reads TGCGCCAGCAGCCAAGGACAGGGGGTGGGACAGCCCCAGCATTTT. It encodes CASSQGQGVGQPQHF.

The rearrangement joins TRBV5-1 to TRBJ2-7, with TRBD2 matching 9 bases. The CDR3 spans 14 residues. The V and J ends lost 5 bases and 2 bases, in that order; junction bases with no gene match: 5. CDR1 and CDR2 from the germline V gene are SGHRS and YFSETQ. CDR3: CASSGAGGAYEQYF. CDR3 sequence (DNA): TGCGCCAGCAGTGGAGCGGGAGGCGCCTACGAGCAGTACTTC.

This sequence joins TRBV9 and TRBJ2-1; D gene ambiguous. The CDR3 totals 14 residues. Between the trimmed V and J ends, which lost 0 bases and 3 bases, there was a span of 7 bases. The germline V gene encodes CDR1 SGDLS and CDR2 YYNGEE. CDR3 in amino acids: CASSVGLVYNEQFF. The CDR3 nucleotides are TGTGCCAGCAGCGTAGGGTTAGTCTACAATGAGCAGTTCTTC. Based on the CDR3 plus reference TRBV9 and TRBJ2-1, the full variable domain is DSGVTQTPKHLITATGQRVTLRCSPRSGDLSVYWYQQSLDQGLQFLIQYYNGEERAKGNILERFSAQQFPDLHSELNLSSLELGDSALYFCASSVGLVYNEQFFGPGTRLTVL.

V usage is TRBV5-8 and J usage is TRBJ2-3; 7 positions match TRBD2. Germline V lookup: CDR1 SGHTS, CDR2 YDEGEE. The CDR3 has 15 amino acids. The trim removed 0 bases at V and 4 bases at J, leaving 5 bases unmatched. CDR3 residues: CASSLGTRAPDTQYF. Written as DNA, the CDR3 is TGTGCCAGCAGCTTGGGGACTAGAGCCCCAGATACGCAGTATTTT.

In this sample, this clone turned up a few times. This sample also contains other DNA sequences that code for the same CDR3. V gene TRBV6-5 combines with J gene TRBJ1-5; the match to TRBD1 covers 7 bases. Losses at the gene ends were 6 bases for V and 4 bases for J; bases not matched to a gene: 3. The CDR3 is made up of 13 amino acids. CDR1 MNHEY and CDR2 SVGAGI come from the germline V gene. The CDR3 sequence: CASRLTGNQPQHF. CDR3 DNA sequence: TGTGCCAGCAGATTGACAGGGAATCAGCCCCAGCATTTT.

With regard to this clone: The sample has other DNA sequences that encode this CDR3 too. The chain joins TRBV5-1 to TRBJ2-1; D ambiguous. CDR3 length equals 15 residues. Per the germline V gene, CDR1 is SGHRS and CDR2 is YFSETQ. Between the trimmed V and J ends, which lost 4 bases and 0 bases, there was a span of 11 bases. The chain's CDR3 is CASSLSSSSYNEQFF. In DNA form, the CDR3 reads TGCGCCAGCAGCCTAAGCAGTAGCTCCTACAATGAGCAGTTCTTC.

This clone was seen only once. This chain links TRBV27 with TRBJ2-7; possibly TRBD1 for D (5 bases). CDR1 MNHEY and CDR2 SMNVEV come from the germline V gene (reference sequence). CDR3 size: 14 residues. Trimming pared 5 bases from V and 0 bases from J, leaving 11 bases between. The CDR3 loop reads CASSGRATSYEQYF. The CDR3 DNA reads as TGTGCCAGCAGTGGCAGGGCGACCTCCTACGAGCAGTACTTC.

The chain employs TRBV7-8 and TRBJ2-1; 8 bases are shared with TRBD2. V was pared by 1 base and J by 0 bases, with 11 bases of the junction left unmatched. The CDR3 covers 19 residues. Germline V gene lookup returns CDR1 SGHVS and CDR2 FQNEAQ. The chain's CDR3 is CASSLVGGRSPSSYNEQFF. CDR3 DNA: TGTGCCAGCAGCTTAGTAGGCGGGAGGTCCCCTAGCTCCTACAATGAGCAGTTCTTC.

The rearrangement uses TRBV5-6 and TRBJ2-5; either TRBD1 or TRBD2 may fit D (6 bases each). The CDR3 runs to 15 residues. Germline V gene sequence: CDR1 SGHDT, CDR2 YYEEEE. Trimming pared 5 bases from V and 2 bases from J, leaving 16 bases between. The CDR3 DNA reads as TGTGCCAGCAGGGAGGAGGGACAAGTTCAAGAGACCCAGTACTTC. It codes for CASREEGQVQETQYF. Full variable domain (outside the CDR3, taken from reference TRBV5-6 and TRBJ2-5): DAGVTQSPTHLIKTRGQQVTLRCSPKSGHDTVSWYQQALGQGPQFIFQYYEEEERQRGNFPDRFSGHQFPNYSSELNVNALLLGDSALYLCASREEGQVQETQYFGPGTRLLVL.